One and the same sample provided the 9 T cell receptor beta chains below, sequenced in a study of blood T cell repertoires in COVID-19. Only in-frame clones appear in the TCRdb table, and some are missing; sequencing was by immunoSEQ multiplex PCR. This sample has roughly 76,000 clones, with roughly four fifths found just once. Sequenced sample: peripheral blood. All receptors come from a man in his 70s with acute or convalescent COVID-19.

The chain couples TRBV28 to TRBJ2-1; 7 bases match TRBD2. CDR3 length: 14 amino acids. Unmatched junction bases numbered 2, after V lost 5 bases and J lost 1 base. The germline V gene has CDR1 MDHEN and CDR2 SYDVKM. The CDR3 here is CASSKLASYNEQFF. Written as DNA, the CDR3 is TGTGCCAGCAGTAAACTAGCGTCCTACAATGAGCAGTTCTTC.

The chain joins TRBV5-4 to TRBJ1-5; maybe TRBD1 (5 bases). Germline CDR1 SGHNT, CDR2 YYREEE (reference sequence). V was shortened by 2 bases and J by 6 bases, with 12 bases between the two germline ends. The CDR3 is 14 amino acids. The CDR3 DNA follows: TGTGCCAGCAGCTTACAGGAAGATGGTCAGCCCCAGCATTTT. Translating gives CASSLQEDGQPQHF.

The chain is built from TRBV19 and TRBJ2-7, with 9 bases aligning to TRBD1. The trim removed 4 bases at V and 2 bases at J, leaving 6 bases unmatched. CDR3 size: 15 residues. From germline, CDR1 is LNHDA and CDR2 SQIVND (reference sequence). CDR3 nucleotides: TGTGCCAGTAGTAGAGACAGGGGGGTCACCTACGAGCAGTACTTC. This gives the protein CASSRDRGVTYEQYF.

The chain employs TRBV4-1 and TRBJ1-4; TRBD1 matches at 8 bases. Germline values: CDR1 MGHRA, CDR2 YSYEKL. Germline trimming cut 0 bases from V and 5 bases from J; bases unmatched to any gene: 2. The CDR3 has 15 amino acids. CDR3 region: CASSQETGVNEKLFF. DNA for the CDR3: TGCGCCAGCAGCCAAGAGACAGGGGTCAATGAAAAACTGTTTTTT.

For the CDR3, the DNA is TGTGCCAGCAGCCAAAAGTCCGGGACTAGCGGAGGAGAGACCCAGTACTTC. Its protein is CASSQKSGTSGGETQYF. V usage is TRBV11-2 and J usage is TRBJ2-5; 11 bases fit TRBD2. The CDR3 spans 17 residues. Germline CDR1 is SGHAT and CDR2 is FQNNGV. V shed 5 bases and J 4 bases; nucleotides not matched to a gene: 12.

The chain links TRBV7-2 to TRBJ1-5; the match to TRBD1 covers 10 bases. The V segment lost 3 bases and the J segment 7 bases; nucleotides outside the gene matches: 6. Germline V gene data show CDR1 as SGHTA and CDR2 as FQGNSA. This CDR3 contains 15 residues. Here the CDR3 DNA reads TGTGCCAGCAGCTTCCTGACAGGGGGCACCCAGCCCCAGCATTTT. This codes for CASSFLTGGTQPQHF.

The J gene is TRBJ1-1, the V gene TRBV4-1, with a weak D call TRBD1 (5 bases). V lost 0 bases, J lost 3 bases, and 8 bases lay in between. The CDR3 has 14 amino acids. Germline lookup yields CDR1 MGHRA and CDR2 YSYEKL. In DNA form, the CDR3 reads TGCGCCAGCAGCCAAGATGGGGCATACACTGAAGCTTTCTTT. As protein: CASSQDGAYTEAFF.

This rearrangement joins TRBV3-1 (or the pseudogene TRBV3-2) to TRBJ1-6; no clear D gene. CDR3 length equals 15 residues. Germline lookup yields CDR1 LGHDT and CDR2 YNNKEL (reference sequence). The ends were cut back, 0 bases at V and 5 bases at J, with 8 bases in the middle. The CDR3 coding sequence is TGTGCCAGCAGCCAAGACCTTATCGATAATTCACCCCTCCACTTT. Translation gives CASSQDLIDNSPLHF.

This chain uses TRBV28 with TRBJ1-5, with a possible D match to TRBD1 (5 bases). Germline V gene sequence: CDR1 MDHEN, CDR2 SYDVKM. The CDR3 has 13 amino acids. V gave up 4 bases and J gave up 3 bases, with 7 bases separating them. The CDR3 DNA reads as TGTGCCAGCAGTTGGGACTTCAATCAGCCCCAGCATTTT. This codes for CASSWDFNQPQHF.